The 25 T cell receptor beta chains below were found in one sample sequenced in a study of blood T cell repertoires in COVID-19. Some clones are missing from TCRdb's copy, which holds only in-frame ones; the method was immunoSEQ multiplex PCR. The sample has approximately 210,000 clones, approximately 90% seen once; the top ten hold approximately 2%. Material: peripheral blood. Every receptor here comes from a man aged 25-40 years who had recovered from COVID-19.

The V call is TRBV24-1, the J call TRBJ1-2; D is perhaps TRBD1 (6 bases). CDR3 length: 14 residues. Germline V gives CDR1 KGHDR, CDR2 SFDVKD. The ends were cut back, 4 bases at V and 2 bases at J, with 10 bases in the middle. The DNA for the CDR3 is TGTGCCACCAGTGAACAGGGCGCAAACTATGGCTACACCTTC. This gives the protein CATSEQGANYGYTF.

This clone was counted a few times. The J gene is TRBJ2-7, the V gene TRBV7-9; TRBD1 might be the D (6 bases). In germline, CDR1 is SEHNR, CDR2 FQNEAQ (reference sequence). There are 16 residues in the CDR3. V lost 8 bases and J 2 bases, leaving 22 bases between the germline ends. The CDR3 spells CASSAQVSDSPYEQYF. The CDR3 coding sequence is TGTGCCAGCTCAGCCCAGGTGTCGGACAGTCCCTACGAGCAGTACTTC.

This chain uses TRBV29-1 with TRBJ1-4; 9 nucleotides match TRBD1. V shed 6 bases, J shed 5 bases, and the junction held 7 bases outside the gene matches. From germline, CDR1 is SQVTM and CDR2 ANQGSEA. The CDR3 loop spans 14 amino acids. CDR3 residues: CSVRGGTGNEKLFF. The CDR3 DNA reads TGCAGCGTCCGGGGCGGGACAGGGAATGAAAAACTGTTTTTT.

This chain connects TRBV21-1 to TRBJ1-5; the table names TRBD1, a call not compared with the DNA. TRBV21-1 is tagged as a pseudogene. The CDR3 is 18 amino acids. CDR3 nucleotides: TGTGCCAGCAGCTCGAGGACAGGACTATATTATAGCAATCAGCCCCAGCATTTT. This gives the protein CASSSRTGLYYSNQPQHF.

The rearrangement joins TRBV7-8 to TRBJ1-1; D gene uncertain. The CDR3 has 15 amino acids. Looked up from germline, CDR1 is SGHVS and CDR2 is FQNEAQ. V was clipped by 2 bases and J by 0 bases, with 10 bases between them. The CDR3 sequence: CASSLWQNMNTEAFF. The CDR3 DNA reads TGTGCCAGCAGCTTATGGCAGAACATGAACACTGAAGCTTTCTTT.

The chain links TRBV7-2 to TRBJ1-5; D is unclear. The V gene's germline CDR1 is SGHTA and CDR2 FQGNSA. V lost 1 base, J lost 3 bases, and 10 bases lay in between. The CDR3 is 15 amino acids. The CDR3 DNA follows: TGTGCCAGCAGCTTAGGGCCCGGGAACAATCAGCCCCAGCATTTT. This encodes CASSLGPGNNQPQHF.

The gene calls are TRBV4-1 and TRBJ1-4, with D unresolved. Per the germline V gene, CDR1 is MGHRA and CDR2 is YSYEKL. V shed 1 base and J shed 6 bases, with 6 bases lying between them. CDR3 size: 13 residues. CDR3 protein: CASSQGLDEKLFF. The CDR3 bases are TGCGCCAGCAGCCAAGGGCTTGATGAAAAACTGTTTTTT.

V usage is TRBV5-4 and J usage is TRBJ2-3, with D perhaps TRBD2 (6 bases). The CDR3 is 12 residues long. V was pared by 4 bases and J by 13 bases, with 16 bases between. Germline V lookup: CDR1 SGHNT, CDR2 YYREEE (reference sequence). The DNA of the CDR3 is TGTGCCAGCAGCCTCGGGACTGCCCAGGAGTATTTT. Amino acids: CASSLGTAQEYF.

The table lists this clone with a count of one. The gene calls are TRBV7-8 and TRBJ2-2; TRBD2 matches 12 bases. CDR3 length: 16 amino acids. V gave up 6 bases and J gave up 6 bases; unmatched junction bases: 8. Germline values: CDR1 SGHVS, CDR2 FQNEAQ. The DNA of the CDR3 is TGTGCCAGCAGGAATCTAGCGGGGGGGCCGCCCGGGGAGCTGTTTTTT. Protein: CASRNLAGGPPGELFF.

The J gene is TRBJ2-2, the V gene TRBV2, with D perhaps TRBD2 (6 bases). Looked up from germline, CDR1 is SNHLY and CDR2 is FYNNEI. Trimming took 3 bases from V and 3 from J, leaving 14 bases between them. The CDR3 is 16 amino acids. The CDR3 reads CASSEGRQTYTGELFF. The CDR3, as DNA: TGTGCCAGCAGTGAGGGGAGGCAGACCTACACCGGGGAGCTGTTTTTT.

This chain uses TRBV9 with TRBJ2-3, with a tentative D call TRBD2 (5 bases). The V end was cut by 4 bases, the J end by 3 bases, with 12 bases between. This CDR3 has 14 amino acids. Per the germline V gene, CDR1 is SGDLS and CDR2 is YYNGEE. The CDR3 nucleotides are TGTGCCAGCAGCTCTCGGCCGGGGACAGATACGCAGTATTTT. This encodes CASSSRPGTDTQYF.

This chain joins TRBV7-8 and TRBJ1-1; no clear D gene. Germline V CDR1 and CDR2: SGHVS, FQNEAQ. Trimming removed 5 bases at V and 7 bases at J, with 14 bases between. The CDR3 extends over 13 amino acids. CDR3: CASSPTRRHEAFF. CDR3 nucleotide sequence: TGTGCCAGCAGCCCCACCCGAAGACATGAAGCTTTCTTT.

In its sample, this clone was seen a few times. The chain uses TRBV27 and TRBJ2-7; 8 nucleotides match TRBD2. Trimming at V came to 4 bases and at J to 7 bases, leaving 15 bases not matched to a gene. The V gene's germline CDR1 is MNHEY and CDR2 SMNVEV (reference sequence). The CDR3 runs to 16 residues. Written as DNA, the CDR3 is TGTGCCAGCAGTTCCTCTTTCGGTCGAGCGGGGGATGAGCAGTACTTC. Translation gives CASSSSFGRAGDEQYF.

Details on this clone: Other DNA sequences in the sample encode the same CDR3. CDR3 sequence (DNA): TGCGCCAGCAGCTTGGGTCAGGGCTCCTACAATGAGCAGTTCTTC. Translation gives CASSLGQGSYNEQFF. The chain joins TRBV5-1 to TRBJ2-1; TRBD1 is a possible D gene (5 bases). This CDR3 is 15 amino acids long. Deletions cut 0 bases from V and 0 bases from J, with 7 bases between. Germline values: CDR1 SGHRS, CDR2 YFSETQ.

This clone was seen a few times. The chain uses TRBV28 and TRBJ1-2; D call uncertain. The length of the CDR3 is 12 residues. Trimming took 5 bases from V and 7 from J, leaving 11 bases between them. Germline assignment: CDR1 MDHEN and CDR2 SYDVKM. Written as DNA, the CDR3 is TGTGCCAGCAGTCCCGGTCTTGGTGGCTACACCTTC. Translated, it gives CASSPGLGGYTF.

In its sample, this clone was seen a few times. The gene calls are TRBV27 and TRBJ1-6; 7 nucleotides line up with TRBD1. CDR1 is MNHEY, CDR2 SMNVEV, per germline (reference sequence). After removal of 2 bases from V and 1 base from J, the junction contained 8 bases not matched to a gene. The CDR3 spans 18 residues. In DNA, the CDR3 is TGTGCCAGCAGTTTACGAGGGACAGATCATTCCTATAATTCACCCCTCCACTTT. The encoded protein is CASSLRGTDHSYNSPLHF.

V and J are TRBV12-3 or TRBV12-4 and TRBJ1-1; a weak D match, TRBD1 (5 bases). The V gene lost 3 bases and the J gene lost 11 bases, with 13 bases spanning the gap. The CDR3 has 12 amino acids. In DNA, the CDR3 is TGTGCCAGCAGTTTGAGCCAGCGGGGGGCTTTCTTT. Residues: CASSLSQRGAFF.

This clone was counted a few times. The genes are TRBV4-2 and TRBJ1-6; no clear D gene. This CDR3 comprises 16 residues. Germline-derived CDR1 and CDR2 are LGHNA and YNFKEQ. Trimming pared 0 bases from V and 7 bases from J, leaving 13 bases between. This chain's CDR3 is CASSQELRRENSPLHF. As DNA, the CDR3 is TGTGCCAGCAGCCAAGAACTCAGGAGGGAGAATTCACCCCTCCACTTT.

This sequence joins TRBV19 and TRBJ2-2, with a tentative D call TRBD2 (5 bases). Trimming took off 6 bases at V and 6 bases at J, with 11 bases between the two ends. Germline CDR1 is LNHDA and CDR2 is SQIVND (reference sequence). This CDR3 has 13 amino acids. CDR3 coding DNA: TGTGCCAGTAGGACTATCTCCCCCGGGGAGCTGTTTTTT. Translated: CASRTISPGELFF.

The chain carries TRBV5-4 and TRBJ1-6; no reliable D call. Germline V gene data show CDR1 as SGHNT and CDR2 as YYREEE (reference sequence). Trimming took 3 bases from V and 6 from J, leaving 13 bases between them. CDR3 length: 15 residues. The CDR3, as DNA: TGTGCCAGCAGCTCTCAACGGGGTAGTAATTCACCCCTCCACTTT. Translated: CASSSQRGSNSPLHF.

The chain carries TRBV11-3 and TRBJ2-3; D is perhaps TRBD2 (6 bases). The CDR3 totals 15 residues. From germline, CDR1 is SGHNT and CDR2 YENEEA. The V end lost 0 bases, the J end lost 7 bases, and 14 bases lay between the germline ends. The CDR3 loop is CASSLDGVGGNTQYF. As DNA, the CDR3 is TGTGCCAGCAGCTTAGATGGAGTCGGGGGAAATACGCAGTATTTT.

The chain couples TRBV6-1 to TRBJ1-6; tentative D call: TRBD1 (5 bases). This CDR3 spans 14 amino acids. V lost 2 bases, J lost 7 bases, and 9 bases lay in between. Germline V gene lookup returns CDR1 MNHNS and CDR2 SASEGT. The DNA of the CDR3 is TGTGCCAGCAGTGAAAGGGGCACGAATTCACCCCTCCACTTT. Its protein is CASSERGTNSPLHF.

This chain connects TRBV4-1 to TRBJ1-2; D is possibly TRBD1 (5 bases). CDR1 and CDR2 (germline): MGHRA, YSYEKL. The germline V and J ends were trimmed by 6 bases and 7 bases, with 21 bases remaining between them. CDR3 size: 15 residues. CDR3 DNA: TGCGCCAGCAGTCATTCAGGGCAGCCTACGCCTGGCTACACCTTC. Translating it yields CASSHSGQPTPGYTF.

The chain has TRBV2 and TRBJ1-1, with TRBD1 as a possible D gene (6 bases). There are 12 residues in the CDR3. V shed 6 bases and J shed 7 bases, with 12 bases lying between them. Germline CDR1 reads SNHLY; CDR2 reads FYNNEI. This CDR3 is CASSSDSLEAFF. The DNA for the CDR3 is TGTGCCAGCAGCTCGGACAGTCTTGAAGCTTTCTTT.

This clone was counted once. J is TRBJ1-1 and V is TRBV11-2, with a weak D call TRBD1 (6 bases). The CDR3 has 15 residues. V lost 4 bases, J lost 1 base, and 13 bases lay in between. CDR1 SGHAT and CDR2 FQNNGV come from the germline V gene. CDR3 coding DNA: TGTGCCAGCAGCTCGAGAGGACAGCCGAACACTGAAGCTTTCTTT. This encodes CASSSRGQPNTEAFF.